Listed here are 23 T cell receptor beta chains from one sample, sequenced in a study of shared clonotypes between healthy human individuals (dated by TCRdb to about 2020). The library was made by the immunoSEQ multiplex PCR assay. Drawn from immuneACCESS, this table holds only the in-frame rearrangements with V and J called that TCRdb kept. Clones are partly lost; checked studies trace under half to an unresolved V gene and leave the rest unexplained. The table for this sample lists around 2.1 million clones; approximately 96% of them were counted only once. The ten top clones hold roughly 0.13% of the sample. Source material: naive CD4+ T cells sorted from blood. The cell subset or site label on this specimen signifies: CD45RA+ positively selected. These receptors originate from a man younger than 35 in good health.

V is TRBV11-2 and J is TRBJ2-7, with D possibly TRBD1 on 6 matching bases. With 1 base removed from V and 1 base from J, the gap between germline ends came to 8 bases. Germline CDR1 is SGHAT and CDR2 is FQNNGV. CDR3 length equals 14 residues. The CDR3 DNA reads TGTGCCAGCAGCTTAGCCGGACAGTCCTACGAGCAGTACTTC. Translated, it gives CASSLAGQSYEQYF.

The chain uses TRBV19 and TRBJ1-5, with a weak D call TRBD1 (5 bases). The CDR3 covers 13 residues. The V and J ends lost 7 bases and 7 bases respectively, with 14 bases between them. The V gene's germline CDR1 is LNHDA and CDR2 SQIVND (reference sequence). CDR3: CASTATVGQPQHF. The DNA for the CDR3 is TGTGCCAGTACTGCGACAGTGGGCCAGCCCCAGCATTTT.

The DNA of the CDR3 is TGTGCCAGCAGCCGGGGGGCCACAGATACGCAGTATTTT. This translates into CASSRGATDTQYF. The chain combines TRBV5-5 with TRBJ2-3; perhaps TRBD2 as D (7 bases). Germline V gene lookup returns CDR1 SGHKS and CDR2 YYEKEE (reference sequence). CDR3 length equals 13 residues. Trimming took off 4 bases at V and 2 bases at J, with 8 bases between the two ends.

The chain carries TRBV7-2 and TRBJ2-5; D could derive from TRBD1 or TRBD2 (5 bases each). The CDR3 is made up of 15 amino acids. Germline CDR1 reads SGHTA; CDR2 reads FQGNSA. The germline V and J ends were trimmed by 5 bases and 4 bases, with 17 bases remaining between them. The CDR3 DNA follows: TGTGCCAGCAGCACCGAGCGAGGGGCGGGAGAGACCCAGTACTTC. This translates into CASSTERGAGETQYF.

The chain is built from TRBV15 and TRBJ2-2; 8 nucleotides match TRBD1. Germline CDR1 reads LNHNV; CDR2 reads YYDKDF (reference sequence). With 3 bases clipped from V and 7 bases from J, the junction kept 10 bases outside the gene matches. The CDR3 is 16 residues long. CDR3 sequence: CATSRNRGTGNGELFF. For the CDR3, the DNA is TGTGCCACCAGCAGGAACAGGGGGACAGGCAACGGGGAGCTGTTTTTT.

CDR3 in amino acids: CASSLLQANSPLHF. The CDR3 DNA follows: TGTGCCAGCAGCTTATTACAGGCTAATTCACCCCTCCACTTT. The J gene is TRBJ1-6, the V gene TRBV7-9; perhaps TRBD1 as D (5 bases). Germline lookup yields CDR1 SEHNR and CDR2 FQNEAQ (reference sequence). V lost 2 bases, J lost 6 bases, and 8 bases lay in between. The CDR3 contains 14 residues.

This chain's CDR3 is CASSSGKGTGQETQYF. The CDR3, as DNA: TGCGCCAGCAGCTCAGGAAAGGGGACAGGTCAAGAGACCCAGTACTTC. V is TRBV5-1 and J is TRBJ2-5; TRBD1 matches at 8 bases. This CDR3 comprises 16 residues. From germline, CDR1 is SGHRS and CDR2 YFSETQ. The junction had 9 bases not matched to a gene; V was cut back by 3 bases and J by 2 bases.

This clone came up once. The chain uses TRBV12-5 and TRBJ2-2, with 8 nucleotides matching TRBD1. J was trimmed by 7 bases and V by 2 bases; bases with no gene match: 9. Germline values: CDR1 LGHNT, CDR2 FRNRAP. The CDR3 is made up of 16 amino acids. The CDR3 loop reads CASGLTRQGPVGELFF. CDR3 in DNA: TGTGCTAGTGGTTTGACCAGACAGGGGCCGGTCGGGGAGCTGTTTTTT.

The rearrangement links TRBV7-9 to TRBJ2-2; maybe TRBD2 (5 bases). The V end lost 2 bases, the J end lost 2 bases, and 9 bases lay between the germline ends. This CDR3 contains 15 residues. Germline V gene lookup returns CDR1 SEHNR and CDR2 FQNEAQ (reference sequence). CDR3 nucleotide sequence: TGTGCCAGCAGCTTAAGGCTAGCAAACACCGGGGAGCTGTTTTTT. Translation: CASSLRLANTGELFF.

V and J are TRBV28 and TRBJ1-2; D ambiguous. V was cut by 5 bases and J by 0 bases, with 10 bases left in between. This CDR3 has 14 amino acids. The germline gives CDR1 MDHEN, CDR2 SYDVKM. The CDR3 protein is CASSLPYANYGYTF. CDR3 bases: TGTGCCAGCAGTCTTCCGTACGCTAACTATGGCTACACCTTC.

As DNA, the CDR3 is TGTGCTAGTGGTTCGTACAGGACAGAAGCTTTCTTT. This encodes CASGSYRTEAFF. The rearrangement links TRBV12-5 to TRBJ1-1, with D possibly matching TRBD1 (5 bases). The CDR3 loop spans 12 amino acids. V was cut by 4 bases and J by 8 bases, with 11 bases left in between. Germline V CDR1 and CDR2: LGHNT, FRNRAP.

This rearrangement joins TRBV6-5 to TRBJ1-6; the D gene is possibly TRBD1 (6 bases). The germline V and J ends were trimmed by 6 bases and 10 bases, with 19 bases remaining between them. The CDR3 is made up of 15 amino acids. Per germline, CDR1 MNHEY and CDR2 SVGAGI. CDR3 DNA sequence: TGTGCCAGCAGCCAAGCCGGGACAACCGCGTCACCCCTCCACTTT. The encoded protein is CASSQAGTTASPLHF.

Remarks on this clone: Other DNA sequences in this sample translate to the same CDR3. This chain connects TRBV10-3 to TRBJ1-1, with D tentatively TRBD1 (5 bases). Germline values: CDR1 ENHRY, CDR2 SYGVKD. V dropped 0 bases and J dropped 5 bases, with 7 bases sitting between them. There are 13 residues in the CDR3. CDR3 bases: TGTGCCATCAGTGAGTCGGGGGGGACTGAAGCTTTCTTT. It specifies CAISESGGTEAFF.

J is TRBJ1-5 and V is TRBV6-1, with 7 bases that match TRBD1. The CDR3 runs to 15 residues. V trimming: 5 bases; J trimming: 5 bases; junction bases outside the gene matches: 9. Germline loops: CDR1 MNHNS, CDR2 SASEGT. CDR3 nucleotides: TGTGCCAGCAGTTTAGGGGGGACAGTCCATCAGCCCCAGCATTTT. It codes for CASSLGGTVHQPQHF.

The gene calls are TRBV27 and TRBJ1-4; D uncertain. V shed 2 bases and J shed 7 bases, with 8 bases lying between them. This CDR3 contains 13 residues. The germline V gene encodes CDR1 MNHEY and CDR2 SMNVEV (reference sequence). CDR3 sequence (DNA): TGTGCCAGCAGTTTACAGTCAAGTGAAAAACTGTTTTTT. This gives the protein CASSLQSSEKLFF. Combining the CDR3 with reference TRBV27 and TRBJ1-4 gives the whole variable domain EAQVTQNPRYLITVTGKKLTVTCSQNMNHEYMSWYRQDPGLGLRQIYYSMNVEVTDKGDVPEGYKVSRKEKRNFPLILESPSPNQTSLYFCASSLQSSEKLFFGSGTQLSVL.

Turning to this clone: This specimen includes other DNA sequences encoding the same CDR3. V gene TRBV29-1 combines with J gene TRBJ1-4, with unresolved D. The germline V gene has CDR1 SQVTM and CDR2 ANQGSEA. CDR3 length: 10 amino acids. V was pared by 6 bases and J by 4 bases, with 3 bases between. This chain's CDR3 is CSVRNEKLFF. CDR3 bases: TGCAGCGTGCGTAATGAAAAACTGTTTTTT.

There are a few counts of this clone. Other nucleotide sequences in the sample specify the same CDR3. The V gene is TRBV5-1, the J gene TRBJ1-6; 7 bases are shared with TRBD1. Germline CDR1 is SGHRS and CDR2 is YFSETQ. The CDR3 has 14 residues. Trimming removed 0 bases from V and 8 bases from J; junction bases left unmatched: 2. DNA of the CDR3: TGCGCCAGCAGCTTGGGGCAGGGGGATTCACCCCTCCACTTT. As protein: CASSLGQGDSPLHF. The whole variable domain, filled in from reference TRBV5-1 and TRBJ1-6, reads KAGVTQTPRYLIKTRGQQVTLSCSPISGHRSVSWYQQTPGQGLQFLFEYFSETQRNKGNFPGRFSGRQFSNSRSEMNVSTLELGDSALYLCASSLGQGDSPLHFGNGTRLTVT.

The chain has TRBV5-1 and TRBJ2-5; D may be TRBD2 (5 bases). CDR1 is SGHRS, CDR2 YFSETQ, per germline. The CDR3 contains 15 residues. The V and J ends lost 4 bases and 1 base respectively, with 14 bases between them. DNA of the CDR3: TGCGCCAGCAGCCAAGCCAGCGGAATCCAAGAGACCCAGTACTTC. Its translation is CASSQASGIQETQYF.

This chain uses TRBV27 with TRBJ2-7; D possibly corresponds to TRBD2 (6 bases). This CDR3 contains 13 residues. V gave up 2 bases and J gave up 5 bases, with 10 bases separating them. CDR1 MNHEY and CDR2 SMNVEV come from the germline V gene (reference sequence). CDR3 protein: CASSLRGLHEQYF. In DNA form, the CDR3 reads TGTGCCAGCAGTTTAAGGGGACTCCACGAGCAGTACTTC.

The sample holds one count of this clone. The chain employs TRBV6-1 and TRBJ1-2; 7 bases are shared with TRBD1. The CDR3 consists of 15 residues. J gave up 4 bases and V 0 bases, and 5 bases lay outside the gene matches. Germline assignment: CDR1 MNHNS and CDR2 SASEGT. The CDR3 DNA follows: TGTGCCAGCAGTGAAGCTCGGACAGGCGTCTATGGCTACACCTTC. Translation: CASSEARTGVYGYTF.

The chain has TRBV9 and TRBJ2-3, with D perhaps being TRBD1 or TRBD2 (5 bases each). V was shortened by 4 bases and J by 2 bases, with 14 bases between the two germline ends. This CDR3 has 15 residues. Germline-derived CDR1 and CDR2 are SGDLS and YYNGEE. The CDR3 DNA follows: TGTGCCAGCAGCAGAGACGAGGGGAACACAGATACGCAGTATTTT. Protein product: CASSRDEGNTDTQYF.

V usage is TRBV7-2 and J usage is TRBJ2-3; 9 bases are a match to TRBD2. CDR1 is SGHTA and CDR2 is FQGNSA in the germline V gene. The CDR3 is 17 residues long. J was trimmed by 0 bases and V by 3 bases; bases with no gene match: 7. Here the CDR3 DNA reads TGTGCCAGCAGCTTGGTCTCTAGCGGGATAAGCACAGATACGCAGTATTTT. Translating it yields CASSLVSSGISTDTQYF.

The rearrangement uses TRBV19 and TRBJ1-5, with TRBD1 identical over 11 bases. This CDR3 has 16 residues. The germline CDR1 and CDR2 sequences are LNHDA and SQIVND (reference sequence). The V gene end was trimmed by 6 bases and the J gene end by 2 bases; junction bases not matched to a gene: 6. Written as DNA, the CDR3 is TGTGCCAGTAGGTGGACAGGGGGCAAAGGCAATCAGCCCCAGCATTTT. It yields the protein CASRWTGGKGNQPQHF.